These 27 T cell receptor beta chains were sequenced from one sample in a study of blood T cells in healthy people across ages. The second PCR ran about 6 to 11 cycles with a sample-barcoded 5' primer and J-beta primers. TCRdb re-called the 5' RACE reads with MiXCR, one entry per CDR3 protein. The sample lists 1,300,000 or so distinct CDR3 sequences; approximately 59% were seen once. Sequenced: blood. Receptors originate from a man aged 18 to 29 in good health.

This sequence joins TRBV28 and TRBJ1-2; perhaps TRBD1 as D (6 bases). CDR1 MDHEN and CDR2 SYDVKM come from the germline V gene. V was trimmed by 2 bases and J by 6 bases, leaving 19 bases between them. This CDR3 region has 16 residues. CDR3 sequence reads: CASSLAAGANKDGYTF. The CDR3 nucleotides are TGTGCCAGCAGTTTAGCGGCAGGGGCGAATAAGGATGGCTACACCTTC.

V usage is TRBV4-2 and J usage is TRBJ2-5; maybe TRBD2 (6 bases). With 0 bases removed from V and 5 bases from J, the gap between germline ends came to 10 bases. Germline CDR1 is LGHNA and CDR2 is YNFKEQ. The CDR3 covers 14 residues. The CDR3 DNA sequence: TGTGCCAGCAGCCAAGATGGCCTAGCGGAGACCCAGTACTTC. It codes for CASSQDGLAETQYF.

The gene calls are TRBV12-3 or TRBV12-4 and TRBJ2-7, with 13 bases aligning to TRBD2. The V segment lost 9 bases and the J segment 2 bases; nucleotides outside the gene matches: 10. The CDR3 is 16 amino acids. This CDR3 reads CASRLAGGTSPYEQYF. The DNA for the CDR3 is TGTGCCAGTAGACTAGCGGGAGGTACCTCACCCTACGAGCAGTACTTC.

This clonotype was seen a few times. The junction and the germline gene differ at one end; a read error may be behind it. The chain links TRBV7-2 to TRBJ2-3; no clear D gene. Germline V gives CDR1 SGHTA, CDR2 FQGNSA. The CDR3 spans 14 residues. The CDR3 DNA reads TGTGCCAGCACCTTACCAAGCAGCACAGATACGCAGTATTTT. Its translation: CASTLPSSTDTQYF.

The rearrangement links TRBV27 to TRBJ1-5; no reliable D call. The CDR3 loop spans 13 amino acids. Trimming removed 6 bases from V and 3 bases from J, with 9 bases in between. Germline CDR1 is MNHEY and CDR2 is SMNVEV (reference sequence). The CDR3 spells CASSPTHNQPQHF. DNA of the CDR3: TGTGCCAGCAGCCCAACCCACAATCAGCCCCAGCATTTT.

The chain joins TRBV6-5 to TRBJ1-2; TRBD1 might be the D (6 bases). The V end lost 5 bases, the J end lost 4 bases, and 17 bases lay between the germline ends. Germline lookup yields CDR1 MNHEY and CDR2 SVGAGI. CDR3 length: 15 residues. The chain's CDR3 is CASSPLRRGVYGYTF. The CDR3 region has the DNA TGTGCCAGCAGTCCACTCCGAAGGGGGGTCTATGGCTACACCTTC.

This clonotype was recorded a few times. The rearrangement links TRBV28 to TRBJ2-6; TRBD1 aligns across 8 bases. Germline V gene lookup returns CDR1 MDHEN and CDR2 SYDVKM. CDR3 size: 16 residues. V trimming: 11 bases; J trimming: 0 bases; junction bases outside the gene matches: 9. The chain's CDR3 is CAVRTGPLSGANVLTF. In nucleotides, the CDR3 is TGTGCCGTCCGGACAGGGCCCCTCTCTGGGGCCAACGTCCTGACTTTC.

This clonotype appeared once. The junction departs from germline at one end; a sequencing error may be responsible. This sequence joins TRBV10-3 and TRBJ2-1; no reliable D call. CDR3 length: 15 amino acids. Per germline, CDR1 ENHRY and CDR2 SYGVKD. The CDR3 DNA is TGTGCCATCAGACACGACTCAAGCTCCTACAATGATCAGTTCTTC. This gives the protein CAIRHDSSSYNDQFF.

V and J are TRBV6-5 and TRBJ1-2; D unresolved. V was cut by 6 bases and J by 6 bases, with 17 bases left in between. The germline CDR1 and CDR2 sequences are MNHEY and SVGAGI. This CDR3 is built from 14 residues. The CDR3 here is CASSQTQVEDGYTF. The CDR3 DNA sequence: TGTGCCAGCAGCCAAACCCAGGTGGAGGATGGCTACACCTTC.

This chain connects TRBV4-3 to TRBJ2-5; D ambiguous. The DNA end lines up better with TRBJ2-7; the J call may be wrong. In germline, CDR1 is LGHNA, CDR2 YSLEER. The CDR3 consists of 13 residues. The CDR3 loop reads CASSQEQSGEQYF. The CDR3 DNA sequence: TGCGCCAGCAGCCAAGAGCAATCTGGCGAGCAGTACTTC.

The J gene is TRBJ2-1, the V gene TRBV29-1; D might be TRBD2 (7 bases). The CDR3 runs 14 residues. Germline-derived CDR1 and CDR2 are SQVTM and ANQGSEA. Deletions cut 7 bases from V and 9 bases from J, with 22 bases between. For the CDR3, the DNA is TGCAGCGGCGCTAAGGGGGGGCCTAAAGGTGAGCAGTTCTTC. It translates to CSGAKGGPKGEQFF.

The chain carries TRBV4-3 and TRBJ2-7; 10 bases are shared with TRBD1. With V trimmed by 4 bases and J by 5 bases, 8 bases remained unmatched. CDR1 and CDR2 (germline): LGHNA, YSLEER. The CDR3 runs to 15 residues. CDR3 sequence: CASSRAGTGANEQYF. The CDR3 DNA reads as TGCGCCAGCAGCCGAGCCGGGACAGGGGCTAACGAGCAGTACTTC.

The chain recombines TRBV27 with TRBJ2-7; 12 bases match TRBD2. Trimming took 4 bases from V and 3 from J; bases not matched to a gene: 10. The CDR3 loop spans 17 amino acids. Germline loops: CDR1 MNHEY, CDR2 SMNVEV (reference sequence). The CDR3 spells CASSSVVLAGGIYEQYF. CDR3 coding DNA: TGTGCCAGCAGTTCGGTAGTCCTAGCGGGAGGGATCTACGAGCAGTACTTC.

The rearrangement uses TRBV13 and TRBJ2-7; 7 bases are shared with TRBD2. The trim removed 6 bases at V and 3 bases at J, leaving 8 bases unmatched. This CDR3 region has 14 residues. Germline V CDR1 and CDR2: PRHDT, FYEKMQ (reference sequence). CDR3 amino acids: CASSPGLQYYEQYF. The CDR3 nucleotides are TGTGCCAGCAGTCCGGGACTACAGTACTACGAGCAGTACTTC.

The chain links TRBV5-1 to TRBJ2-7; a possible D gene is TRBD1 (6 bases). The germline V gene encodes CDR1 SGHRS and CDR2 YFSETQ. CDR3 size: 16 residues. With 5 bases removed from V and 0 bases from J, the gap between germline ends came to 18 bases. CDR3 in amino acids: CASSSVSGASSYEQYF. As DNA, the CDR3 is TGCGCCAGCAGTTCCGTTTCAGGGGCGAGCTCCTACGAGCAGTACTTC.

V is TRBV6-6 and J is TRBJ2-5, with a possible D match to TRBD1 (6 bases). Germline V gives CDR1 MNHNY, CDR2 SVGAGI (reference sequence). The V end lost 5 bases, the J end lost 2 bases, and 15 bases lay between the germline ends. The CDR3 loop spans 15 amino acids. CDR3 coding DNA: TGTGCCAGCAGTGACCGTTACAGGGAACAAGAGACCCAGTACTTC. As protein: CASSDRYREQETQYF.

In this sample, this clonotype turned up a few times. The CDR3 region has the DNA TGCAGTGCTATACGCGCCTACAATGAGCAGTTCTTC. Translation: CSAIRAYNEQFF. V and J are TRBV20-1 and TRBJ2-1, with no clear D. The CDR3 runs to 12 residues. V was pared by 4 bases and J by 2 bases, with 6 bases between. Germline loops: CDR1 DFQATT, CDR2 SNEGSKA (reference sequence).

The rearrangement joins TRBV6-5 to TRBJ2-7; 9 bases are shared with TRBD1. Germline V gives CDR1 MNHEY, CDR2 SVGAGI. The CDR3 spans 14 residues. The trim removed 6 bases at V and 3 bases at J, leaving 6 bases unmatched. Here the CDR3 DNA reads TGTGCCAGCAGAACCGACAGGGGGGGCTACGAGCAGTACTTC. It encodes CASRTDRGGYEQYF.

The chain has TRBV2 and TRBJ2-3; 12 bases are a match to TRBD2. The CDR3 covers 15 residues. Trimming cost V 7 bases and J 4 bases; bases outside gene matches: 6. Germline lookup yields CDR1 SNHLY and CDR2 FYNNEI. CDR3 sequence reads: CASILTSGSADTQYF. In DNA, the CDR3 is TGTGCCAGCATTTTGACTAGCGGGAGCGCAGATACGCAGTATTTT.

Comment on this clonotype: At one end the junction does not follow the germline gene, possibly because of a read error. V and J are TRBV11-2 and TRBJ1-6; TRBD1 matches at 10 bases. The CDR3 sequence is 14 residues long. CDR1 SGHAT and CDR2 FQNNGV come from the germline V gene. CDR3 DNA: TGTGCCAGTAGCTTAGGACAGGGGGAGTCACCCCTCCACTTT. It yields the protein CASSLGQGESPLHF.

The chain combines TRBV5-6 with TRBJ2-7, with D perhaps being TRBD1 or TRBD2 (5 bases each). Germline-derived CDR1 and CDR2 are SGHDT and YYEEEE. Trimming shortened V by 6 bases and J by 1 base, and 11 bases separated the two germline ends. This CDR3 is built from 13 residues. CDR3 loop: CASKPWGSYEQYF. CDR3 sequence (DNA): TGTGCCAGCAAACCTTGGGGGTCCTACGAGCAGTACTTC.

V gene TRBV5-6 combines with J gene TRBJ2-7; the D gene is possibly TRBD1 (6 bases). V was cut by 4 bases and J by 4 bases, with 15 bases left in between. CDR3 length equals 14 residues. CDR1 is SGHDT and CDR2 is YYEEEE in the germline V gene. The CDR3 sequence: CASSAGQSYYEQYF. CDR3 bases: TGTGCCAGCAGCGCTGGACAGAGCTATTACGAGCAGTACTTC.

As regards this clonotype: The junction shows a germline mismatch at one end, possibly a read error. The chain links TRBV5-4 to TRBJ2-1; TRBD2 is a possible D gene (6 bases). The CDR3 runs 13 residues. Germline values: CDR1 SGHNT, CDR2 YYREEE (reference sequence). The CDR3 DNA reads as TGTGTCAGCAGCTCGGGAGCCTACAATGAGCAGTTCTTC. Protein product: CVSSSGAYNEQFF.

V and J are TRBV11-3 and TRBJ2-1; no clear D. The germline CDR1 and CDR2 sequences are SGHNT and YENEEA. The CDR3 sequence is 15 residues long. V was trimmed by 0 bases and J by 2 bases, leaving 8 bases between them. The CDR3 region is CASSLDFQAYNEQFF. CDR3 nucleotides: TGTGCCAGCAGCTTAGATTTCCAGGCCTACAATGAGCAGTTCTTC. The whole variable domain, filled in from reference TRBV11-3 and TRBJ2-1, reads EAGVVQSPRYKIIEKKQPVAFWCNPISGHNTLYWYLQNLGQGPELLIRYENEEAVDDSQLPKDRFSAERLKGVDSTLKIQPAELGDSAVYLCASSLDFQAYNEQFFGPGTRLTVL.

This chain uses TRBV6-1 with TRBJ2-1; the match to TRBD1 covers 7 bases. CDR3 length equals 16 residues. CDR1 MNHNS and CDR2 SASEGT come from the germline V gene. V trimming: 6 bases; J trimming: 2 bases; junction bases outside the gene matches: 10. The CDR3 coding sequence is TGTGCCAGCAGGACGGACCCAGGGGGACCCTACAATGAGCAGTTCTTC. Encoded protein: CASRTDPGGPYNEQFF.

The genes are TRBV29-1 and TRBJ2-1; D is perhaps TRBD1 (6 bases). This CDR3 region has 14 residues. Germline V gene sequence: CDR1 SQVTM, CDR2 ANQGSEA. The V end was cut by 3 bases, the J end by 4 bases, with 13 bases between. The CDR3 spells CSVERTEPYNEQFF. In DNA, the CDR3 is TGCAGCGTTGAGAGGACAGAGCCATACAATGAGCAGTTCTTC.

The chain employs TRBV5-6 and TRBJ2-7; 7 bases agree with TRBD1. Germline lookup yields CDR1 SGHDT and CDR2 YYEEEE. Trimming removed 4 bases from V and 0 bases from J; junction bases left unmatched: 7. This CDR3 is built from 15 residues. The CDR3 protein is CASSIGTASSYEQYF. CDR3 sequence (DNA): TGTGCCAGCAGCATCGGGACAGCCAGCTCCTACGAGCAGTACTTC.